The 10 T cell receptor beta chains below all came from one sample that was sequenced in a study of blood T cell repertoires in COVID-19. This table comes from immunoSEQ multiplex PCR, and its TCRdb copy is limited to in-frame clones, with some not included. Among some 73,000 clones listed, less than 90% were seen once. Material for sequencing was peripheral blood. These receptors were obtained from a man older than 75 with COVID-19, enrolled during active disease.

This chain joins TRBV10-3 and TRBJ2-1, with 10 nucleotides matching TRBD2. The CDR3 contains 15 residues. Germline V gene sequence: CDR1 ENHRY, CDR2 SYGVKD. The J segment lost 4 bases and the V segment lost 4 bases, leaving 4 bases of the junction unmatched. CDR3 sequence reads: CAISVDSGGYNEQFF. The CDR3 DNA reads TGTGCCATCAGTGTGGATAGCGGGGGGTACAATGAGCAGTTCTTC.

The chain couples TRBV5-1 to TRBJ2-4; TRBD1 agrees at 9 bases. V gave up 2 bases and J gave up 7 bases; unmatched junction bases: 4. Per germline, CDR1 SGHRS and CDR2 YFSETQ. The CDR3 runs to 14 residues. In DNA, the CDR3 is TGCGCCAGCAGCTTAGGGACAGGGTCGAACATTCAGTACTTC. It encodes CASSLGTGSNIQYF.

The rearrangement joins TRBV6-5 to TRBJ1-1; D call uncertain. V shed 4 bases and J shed 6 bases, with 15 bases lying between them. CDR1 and CDR2 from the germline V gene are MNHEY and SVGAGI. This CDR3 has 14 residues. This chain's CDR3 is CASSSQVGVSEAFF. DNA for the CDR3: TGTGCCAGCAGTTCTCAGGTCGGGGTCTCTGAAGCTTTCTTT.

The chain couples TRBV5-5 to TRBJ1-1; a possible D gene is TRBD1 (5 bases). This CDR3 has 13 residues. From germline, CDR1 is SGHKS and CDR2 YYEKEE (reference sequence). V was clipped by 6 bases and J by 11 bases, with 20 bases between them. The CDR3 is CASTNLGGNEAFF. The DNA of the CDR3 is TGTGCCAGCACAAATTTGGGGGGGAATGAGGCTTTCTTT.

V gene TRBV12-5 combines with J gene TRBJ1-6, with 9 positions matching TRBD1. Germline trimming cut 4 bases from V and 8 bases from J; bases unmatched to any gene: 3. Germline V gives CDR1 LGHNT, CDR2 FRNRAP. This CDR3 region has 14 residues. CDR3 sequence: CASGYGQGYSPLHF. The CDR3 DNA reads as TGTGCTAGTGGTTACGGACAGGGGTATTCACCCCTCCACTTT.

The V and J genes are TRBV5-4 and TRBJ1-3; a weak D match, TRBD1 (6 bases). This CDR3 has 16 amino acids. The germline V gene encodes CDR1 SGHNT and CDR2 YYREEE (reference sequence). V dropped 3 bases and J dropped 4 bases, with 17 bases sitting between them. The CDR3 bases are TGTGCCAGCAGCTCCGGACATACAGGGTACGGAAACACCATATATTTT. Its protein product is CASSSGHTGYGNTIYF.

This clone has a single count. This chain links TRBV29-1 with TRBJ1-1; no clear D gene. Trimming took off 7 bases at V and 1 base at J, with 19 bases between the two ends. This CDR3 has 15 amino acids. Germline loops: CDR1 SQVTM, CDR2 ANQGSEA. The DNA for the CDR3 is TGCAGCGGTGGAGGGTCCGTGTGGGGGAACACTGAAGCTTTCTTT. It specifies CSGGGSVWGNTEAFF.

V gene TRBV10-3 combines with J gene TRBJ1-2; D is possibly TRBD1 (6 bases). V dropped 0 bases and J dropped 8 bases, with 10 bases sitting between them. The CDR3 extends over 13 amino acids. CDR1 is ENHRY and CDR2 is SYGVKD in the germline V gene. The CDR3 loop is CAISESSGEGYTF. The CDR3, as DNA: TGTGCCATCAGTGAGTCGTCAGGGGAGGGCTACACCTTC.

The chain couples TRBV19 to TRBJ1-1; 8 bases are a match to TRBD1. The V gene end was trimmed by 3 bases and the J gene end by 0 bases; junction bases not matched to a gene: 3. Germline V gene data show CDR1 as LNHDA and CDR2 as SQIVND (reference sequence). CDR3 length: 15 residues. DNA of the CDR3: TGTGCCAGTAGTATCAGACAGGGGTTGAACACTGAAGCTTTCTTT. Protein product: CASSIRQGLNTEAFF.

This clone was found once. The chain uses TRBV12-3 or TRBV12-4 and TRBJ1-2; D is undetermined. V dropped 3 bases and J dropped 8 bases, with 13 bases sitting between them. This CDR3 is 13 amino acids long. This CDR3 is CASSLRGLLGYTF. Written as DNA, the CDR3 is TGTGCCAGCAGTTTGCGTGGACTGCTCGGCTACACCTTC.